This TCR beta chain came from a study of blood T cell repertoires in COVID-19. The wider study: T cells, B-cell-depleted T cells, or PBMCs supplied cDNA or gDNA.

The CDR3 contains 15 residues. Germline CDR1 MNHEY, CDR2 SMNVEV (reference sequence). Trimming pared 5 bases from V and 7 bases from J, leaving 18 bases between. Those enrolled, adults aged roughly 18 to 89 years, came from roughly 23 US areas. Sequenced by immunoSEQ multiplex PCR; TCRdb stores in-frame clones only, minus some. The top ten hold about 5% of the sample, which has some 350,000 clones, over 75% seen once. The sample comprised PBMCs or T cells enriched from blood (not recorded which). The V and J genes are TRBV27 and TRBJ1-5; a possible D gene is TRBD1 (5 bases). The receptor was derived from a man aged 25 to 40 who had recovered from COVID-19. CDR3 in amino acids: CASSLTGPDHQPQHF. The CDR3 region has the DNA TGTGCCAGCAGTCTAACAGGTCCCGATCACCAGCCCCAGCATTTT.